This record concerns one T cell receptor beta chain sequence. This clonotype was picked up one time. This receptor's antigen is unknown. Base qualities are not provided; no much larger clone lies one nucleotide away. Libraries were prepared through 5' RACE. These reads were obtained on an Illumina HiSeq 2500. A second PCR of roughly 7 to 11 cycles was performed with a sample-barcoded 5' primer and a J-beta primer mix. A unique molecular identifier was introduced onto each TCR beta cDNA molecule by a template-switch 5' adaptor carrying 12 random nucleotides. At least 2.5 million CDR3-containing paired-end reads were obtained from each sample. First-strand cDNA synthesis was performed from all RNA using the Mint cDNA synthesis kit, with priming by a TRBC-specific oligonucleotide. Following uracil-DNA glycosylase treatment, all cDNA underwent a first 18-cycle PCR with the universal primers M1SS and BC2_uni_R. Per the original workflow: For normalization, 1 million high-quality reads were randomly selected from each sample, with every read carrying a distinct molecular identifier. Instead of being binned into consensus sequences, reads with shared molecular identifiers were discarded. MiTCR, set to a Q25 quality threshold and the strictest error-elimination algorithm, was used for CDR3 identification, clonotype clustering and error correction. Lower-bound total TCR beta diversity was estimated with a nonparametric unseen species model using Euler transformation. TCRdb reran the public reads through fastp at Q25 and MiXCR, keeping productive beta chains. Every distinct CDR3 protein forms one entry, paired with its most common genes and DNA. TCRdb assigned the V and J calls; the authors' analysis was not used. A total of roughly 730,000 distinct CDR3 sequences appear in this sample, about 61% of them only once. The ten largest clones add up to 20% to 30% of the sample.

The entry originates in a study of blood T cells in healthy people across ages (dated by TCRdb to between 2015 and 2017). Looking at the study overall: In model experiments, template switching captured roughly one uniquely barcoded TCR beta cDNA molecule for every two T cells. Using deep sequencing normalized with unique cDNA molecular identifiers, the study measured how TCR beta repertoire diversity changes with age. Four age groups were formed from the donors: young (average approximately 15 years), middle-aged (just under 40), aged (around 68) and long-lived (more than 75). To avoid experimental bias, donors of different ages were distributed randomly across sequencing lanes. Using the same blood draw, the study looked at two additional independent replicas of 1 million unique cDNA reads for two donors, one aged 18 to 30 and the other aged 80 or older. What the authors observed across the whole study: Bulk unsorted PBMC profiling prevented conclusive comparison of naive and antigen-experienced compartments. Observed TCR beta diversity correlated strongly with the percentage of naive T cells measured by flow cytometry. Observed TCR beta diversity per million T cells fell roughly linearly with age, and a significant reduction was already apparent by age roughly 41. Estimates of total diversity based on one million sequenced T cells were considered lower bounds and underestimates. Because donor CMV infection status was unknown, age-related changes in expanded clonotypes were potentially confounded. The long-lived group showed more naive CD4+ T cells, fewer expanded clones and increased TCR diversity than the aged group, suggesting age selection.

CDR3 length: 17 amino acids, cysteine to phenylalanine. This entry keeps only the CDR3 DNA: 51 bases, framed from base 1. CDR1 and CDR2 are read off the germline V gene (reference sequence) as MNHNY and SVGAGI. Systemically healthy Caucasian individuals from Russia, 35 to 50 in total and aged about 6 to 95 years, were included as donors. Each donor gave about 9.7 milliliters of peripheral blood, drawn into EDTA-treated Vacutainer tubes. Ficoll-Paque density-gradient centrifugation was used to isolate PBMCs, with at least 6.5 million per sample. Trizol reagent was used to extract total RNA from PBMCs, with at least 5.5 micrograms per sample. For every donor, an aliquot of PBMCs went through flow cytometry to measure the percentages of naive CD45RAhigh/CD27high T cells.

The chain couples TRBV6-6 to TRBJ2-5, and perhaps TRBD1 as D gene, on 8 matching bases. Near its end, the DNA agrees better with TRBJ2-7, so the J call may be wrong. Input material: blood. The TCR comes from a man in his forties in good health. CDR3 loop: CASSYSRRAGQVYEQYF. The DNA sequence is given as TGTGCCAGCAGTTACTCGAGGCGAGCGGGACAGGTCTACGAGCAGTACTTC.